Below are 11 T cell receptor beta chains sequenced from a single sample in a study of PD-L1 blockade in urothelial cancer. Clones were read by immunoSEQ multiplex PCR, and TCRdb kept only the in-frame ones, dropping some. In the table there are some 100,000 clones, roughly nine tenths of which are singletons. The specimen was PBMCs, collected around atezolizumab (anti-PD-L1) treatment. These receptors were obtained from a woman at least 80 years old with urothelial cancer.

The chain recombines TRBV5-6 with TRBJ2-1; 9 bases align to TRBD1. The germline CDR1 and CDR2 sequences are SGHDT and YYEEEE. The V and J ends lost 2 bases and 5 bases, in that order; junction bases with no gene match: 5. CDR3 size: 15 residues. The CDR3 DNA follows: TGTGCCAGCAGCTTACAGGGGGCTTCGAACAATGAGCAGTTCTTC. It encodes CASSLQGASNNEQFF.

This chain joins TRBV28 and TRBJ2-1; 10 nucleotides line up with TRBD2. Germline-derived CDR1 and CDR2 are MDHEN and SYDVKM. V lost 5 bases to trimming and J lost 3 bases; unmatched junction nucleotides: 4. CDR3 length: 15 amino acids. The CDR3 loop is CASSIPSGSYNEQFF. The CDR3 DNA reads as TGTGCCAGCAGTATCCCTAGCGGGAGCTACAATGAGCAGTTCTTC.

In DNA form, the CDR3 reads TGTGCCAGCTCAGGCGGGGGCGCGTACACTGAAGCTTTCTTT. It yields the protein CASSGGGAYTEAFF. The V call is TRBV28, the J call TRBJ1-1; the D gene is possibly TRBD1 (6 bases). V was shortened by 8 bases and J by 3 bases, with 16 bases between the two germline ends. CDR1 and CDR2 (germline): MDHEN, SYDVKM. This CDR3 spans 14 amino acids.

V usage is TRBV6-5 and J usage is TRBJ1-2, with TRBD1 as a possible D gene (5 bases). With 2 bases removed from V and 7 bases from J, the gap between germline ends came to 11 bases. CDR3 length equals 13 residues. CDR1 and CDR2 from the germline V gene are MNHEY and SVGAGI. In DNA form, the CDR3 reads TGTGCCAGCAGTTACGGGAAGGGGTCTGGCTACACCTTC. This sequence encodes CASSYGKGSGYTF.

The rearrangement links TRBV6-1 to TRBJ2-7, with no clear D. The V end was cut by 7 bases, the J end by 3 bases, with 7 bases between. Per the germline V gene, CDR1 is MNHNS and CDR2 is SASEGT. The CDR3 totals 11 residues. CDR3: CASTQNYEQYF. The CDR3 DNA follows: TGTGCCAGCACACAGAACTACGAGCAGTACTTC.

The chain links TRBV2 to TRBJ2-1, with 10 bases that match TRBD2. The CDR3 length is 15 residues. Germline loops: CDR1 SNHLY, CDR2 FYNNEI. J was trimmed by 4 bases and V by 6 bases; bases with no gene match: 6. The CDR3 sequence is CASRRTSGGYNEQFF. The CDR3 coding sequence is TGTGCCAGCAGAAGGACTAGCGGAGGGTACAATGAGCAGTTCTTC.

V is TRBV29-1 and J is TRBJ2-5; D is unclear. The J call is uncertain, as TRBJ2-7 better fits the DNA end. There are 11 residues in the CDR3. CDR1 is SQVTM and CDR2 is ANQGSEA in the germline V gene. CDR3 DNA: TGCAGCGTTGTTACCGCCTACGAGCAGTACTTC. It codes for CSVVTAYEQYF.

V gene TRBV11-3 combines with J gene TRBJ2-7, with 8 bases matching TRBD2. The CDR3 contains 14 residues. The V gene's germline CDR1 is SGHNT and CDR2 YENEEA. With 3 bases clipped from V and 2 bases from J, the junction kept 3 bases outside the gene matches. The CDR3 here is CASSFSGDAYEQYF. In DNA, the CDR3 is TGTGCCAGCAGCTTTAGCGGGGACGCCTACGAGCAGTACTTC. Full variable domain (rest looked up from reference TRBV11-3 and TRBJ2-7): EAGVVQSPRYKIIEKKQPVAFWCNPISGHNTLYWYLQNLGQGPELLIRYENEEAVDDSQLPKDRFSAERLKGVDSTLKIQPAELGDSAVYLCASSFSGDAYEQYFGPGTRLTVT.

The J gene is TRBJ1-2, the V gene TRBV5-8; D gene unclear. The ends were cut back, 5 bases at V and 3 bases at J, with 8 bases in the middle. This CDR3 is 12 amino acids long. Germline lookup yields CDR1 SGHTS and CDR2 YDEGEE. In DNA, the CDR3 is TGTGCCAGCAGGTACAGCTACTATGGCTACACCTTC. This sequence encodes CASRYSYYGYTF. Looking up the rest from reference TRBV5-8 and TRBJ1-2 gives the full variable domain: EAGVTQSPTHLIKTRGQQATLRCSPISGHTSVYWYQQALGLGLQFLLWYDEGEERNRGNFPPRFSGRQFPNYSSELNVNALELEDSALYLCASRYSYYGYTFGSGTRLTVV.

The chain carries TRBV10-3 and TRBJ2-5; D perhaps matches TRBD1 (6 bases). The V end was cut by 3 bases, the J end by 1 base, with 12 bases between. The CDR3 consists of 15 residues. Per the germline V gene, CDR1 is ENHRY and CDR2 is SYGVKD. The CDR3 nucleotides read TGTGCCATCAGTGAAGTGACAGGACCCCAAGAGACCCAGTACTTC. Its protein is CAISEVTGPQETQYF.

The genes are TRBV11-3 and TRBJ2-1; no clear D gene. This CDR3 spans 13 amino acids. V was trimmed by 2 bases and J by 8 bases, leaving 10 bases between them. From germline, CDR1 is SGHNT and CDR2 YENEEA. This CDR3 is CASSLTSSYEQFF. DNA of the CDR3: TGTGCCAGCAGCTTAACCTCAAGCTATGAGCAGTTCTTC.